This TCR beta chain was found in a study of Graves' ophthalmopathy and Graves' hyperthyroidism. The CDR3 has 14 amino acids. V gave up 7 bases and J gave up 4 bases, with 19 bases separating them. CDR1 and CDR2 from the germline V gene are SQVTM and ANQGSEA. Diagnosis relied on clinical symptoms, serum thyroxine, TRAb, thyroid ultrasound and orbital computed tomography. Amplification of TCR beta CDR3 regions used RNA transcripts. Scientists carried out first-round RT-PCR using HTBI primers and then a second-round multiplex PCR. TCRdb independently ran MiXCR on the multiplex PCR reads; one entry per CDR3 protein. This sample has more than 550,000 distinct CDR3 sequences; more than 40% occur once, and the top ten carry over 2.5%. Concerning this clonotype: A much larger clone lies one base from this, so it may be a read error.

The sequenced sample was peripheral blood. The chain links TRBV29-1 to TRBJ1-1; a weak D match, TRBD1 (5 bases). This clonotype was obtained from an adult man with Graves' ophthalmopathy. The CDR3 nucleotides read TGCAGCGCTCATGGAGGGACCTTGCGCACTGAAGCTTTCTTT. This encodes CSAHGGTLRTEAFF.